Sequencing of this TCR beta chain was carried out in a study of post-analysis software for immune sequencing data. Broader study findings: Strong co-clustering by F measure linked samples that shared a preparation batch. Among four to six TRBV segments more frequent in patients than controls were TRBV5-6, TRBV5-1 and TRBV20-1.

The CDR3 has 15 amino acids. The V and J ends lost 0 bases and 5 bases respectively, with 13 bases between them. The germline gives CDR1 SGHDN, CDR2 FVKESK. For this clonotype: As yet, its antigen is unknown.

TCR beta cDNA libraries included unique molecular identifiers. TCRdb analysed the PCR reads with MiXCR anew, one entry per CDR3 protein. Of hundreds of thousands of distinct CDR3 sequences listed, 44% are singletons. This chain joins TRBV14 and TRBJ2-5; the D is unclear. The sample was blood. This TCR came from a girl aged 10 to 17 with multiple sclerosis. CDR3 coding DNA: TGTGCCAGCAGCCAAGATTTAAGCTTCCGCGAGACCCAGTACTTC. The encoded protein is CASSQDLSFRETQYF.